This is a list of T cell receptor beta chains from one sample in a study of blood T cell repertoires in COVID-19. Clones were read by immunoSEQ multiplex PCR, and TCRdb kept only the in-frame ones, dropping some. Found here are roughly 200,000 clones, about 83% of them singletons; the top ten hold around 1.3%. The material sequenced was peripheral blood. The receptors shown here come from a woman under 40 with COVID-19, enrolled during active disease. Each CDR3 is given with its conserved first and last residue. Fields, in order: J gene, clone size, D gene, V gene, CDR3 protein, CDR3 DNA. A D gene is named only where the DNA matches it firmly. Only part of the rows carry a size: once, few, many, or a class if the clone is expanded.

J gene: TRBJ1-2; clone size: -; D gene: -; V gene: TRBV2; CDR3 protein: CASLGGNYGYTF; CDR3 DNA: TGTGCCTCTTTAGGAGGGAACTATGGCTACACCTTC
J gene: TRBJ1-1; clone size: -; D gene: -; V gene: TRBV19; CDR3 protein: CASSIDLGGTEAFF; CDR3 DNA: TGTGCCAGTAGTATAGATCTGGGAGGAACTGAAGCTTTCTTT
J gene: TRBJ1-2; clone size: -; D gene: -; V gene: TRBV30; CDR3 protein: CAWSVGLGREYGYTF; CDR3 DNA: TGTGCCTGGAGTGTAGGTTTAGGGAGAGAATATGGCTACACCTTC
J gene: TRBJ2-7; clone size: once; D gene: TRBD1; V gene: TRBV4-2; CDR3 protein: CASSFHFMGQAYEQYF; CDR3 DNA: TGTGCCAGCAGCTTCCACTTTATGGGACAGGCCTACGAGCAGTACTTC
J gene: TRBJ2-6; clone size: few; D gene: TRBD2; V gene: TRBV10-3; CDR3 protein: CAISEAMTSGRPGANVLTF; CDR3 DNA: TGTGCCATCAGTGAGGCCATGACTAGCGGGAGGCCTGGGGCCAACGTCCTGACTTTC
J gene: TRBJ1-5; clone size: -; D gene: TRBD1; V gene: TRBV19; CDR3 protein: CASSPGTGGLVGNQPQHF; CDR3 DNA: TGTGCCAGTAGCCCCGGGACAGGGGGCCTAGTTGGCAATCAGCCCCAGCATTTT
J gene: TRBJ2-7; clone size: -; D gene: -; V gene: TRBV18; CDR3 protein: CASSPPGGSYEQYF; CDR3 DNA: TGTGCCAGCTCACCACCCGGAGGATCCTACGAGCAGTACTTC
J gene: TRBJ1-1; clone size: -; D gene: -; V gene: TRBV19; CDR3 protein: CASSMSRVWTEAFF; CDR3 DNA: TGTGCCAGTAGTATGTCTCGGGTGTGGACTGAAGCTTTCTTT
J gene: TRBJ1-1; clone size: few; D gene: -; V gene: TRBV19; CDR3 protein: CASSIGVAIFF; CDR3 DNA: TGTGCCAGTAGTATAGGAGTTGCGATTTTCTTT
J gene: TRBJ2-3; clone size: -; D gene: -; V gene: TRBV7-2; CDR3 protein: CASTANGARTDTQYF; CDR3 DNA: TGTGCCAGCACCGCAAATGGGGCACGCACAGATACGCAGTATTTT
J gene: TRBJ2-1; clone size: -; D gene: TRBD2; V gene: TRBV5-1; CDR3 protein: CASSFSGTLNEQFF; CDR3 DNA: TGCGCCAGCAGCTTCAGCGGGACGCTGAATGAGCAGTTCTTC
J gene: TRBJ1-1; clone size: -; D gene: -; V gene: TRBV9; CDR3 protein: CASSVVGGETEAFF; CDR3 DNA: TGTGCCAGCAGCGTAGTTGGGGGCGAAACTGAAGCTTTCTTT
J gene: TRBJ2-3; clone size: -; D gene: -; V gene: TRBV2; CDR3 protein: CASMGGRITDTQYF; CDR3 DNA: TGTGCCAGCATGGGGGGGCGCATAACAGATACGCAGTATTTT
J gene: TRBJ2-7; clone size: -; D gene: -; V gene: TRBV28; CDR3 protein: CASSTPGTPYEQYF; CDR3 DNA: TGTGCCAGCAGTACCCCCGGGACACCCTACGAGCAGTACTTC
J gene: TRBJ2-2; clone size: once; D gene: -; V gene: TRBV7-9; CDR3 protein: CASSLETPSGELFF; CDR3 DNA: TGTGCCAGCAGCTTAGAAACCCCTAGCGGGGAGCTGTTTTTT